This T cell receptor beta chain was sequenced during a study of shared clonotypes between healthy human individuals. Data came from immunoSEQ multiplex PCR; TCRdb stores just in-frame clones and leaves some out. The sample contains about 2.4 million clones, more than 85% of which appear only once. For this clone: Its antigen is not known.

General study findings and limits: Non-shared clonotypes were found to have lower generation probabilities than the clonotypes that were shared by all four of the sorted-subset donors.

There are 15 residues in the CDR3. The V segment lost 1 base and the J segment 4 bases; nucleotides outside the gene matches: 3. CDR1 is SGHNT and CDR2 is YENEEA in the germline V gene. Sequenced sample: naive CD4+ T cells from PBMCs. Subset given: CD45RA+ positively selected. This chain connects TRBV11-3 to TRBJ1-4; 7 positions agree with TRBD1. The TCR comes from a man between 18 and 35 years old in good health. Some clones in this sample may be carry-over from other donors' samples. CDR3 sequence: CASSLGGQDNEKLFF. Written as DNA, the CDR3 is TGTGCCAGCAGCTTAGGCGGACAGGATAATGAAAAACTGTTTTTT.